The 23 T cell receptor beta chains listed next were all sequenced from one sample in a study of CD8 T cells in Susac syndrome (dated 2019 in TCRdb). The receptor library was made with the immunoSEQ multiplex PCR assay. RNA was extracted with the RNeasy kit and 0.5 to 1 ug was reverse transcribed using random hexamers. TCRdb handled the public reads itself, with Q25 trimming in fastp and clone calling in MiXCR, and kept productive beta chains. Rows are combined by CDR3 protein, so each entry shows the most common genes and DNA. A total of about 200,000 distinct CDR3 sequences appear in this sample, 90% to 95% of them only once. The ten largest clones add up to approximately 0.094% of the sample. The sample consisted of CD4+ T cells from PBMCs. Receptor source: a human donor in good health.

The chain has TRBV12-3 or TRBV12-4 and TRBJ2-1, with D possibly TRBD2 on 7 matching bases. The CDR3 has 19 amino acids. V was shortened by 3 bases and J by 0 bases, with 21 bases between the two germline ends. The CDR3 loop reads CASSFRWGGLSGSYNEQFF. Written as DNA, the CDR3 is TGTGCCAGCAGTTTTAGGTGGGGGGGCCTTTCTGGCTCCTACAATGAGCAGTTCTTC.

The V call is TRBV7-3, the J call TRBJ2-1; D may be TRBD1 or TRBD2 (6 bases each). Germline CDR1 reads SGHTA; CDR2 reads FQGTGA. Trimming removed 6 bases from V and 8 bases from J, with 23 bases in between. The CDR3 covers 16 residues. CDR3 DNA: TGTGCCAGCAGTTTCAACCGGGTCCGAGGGGGGCATGAGCAGTTCTTC. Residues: CASSFNRVRGGHEQFF.

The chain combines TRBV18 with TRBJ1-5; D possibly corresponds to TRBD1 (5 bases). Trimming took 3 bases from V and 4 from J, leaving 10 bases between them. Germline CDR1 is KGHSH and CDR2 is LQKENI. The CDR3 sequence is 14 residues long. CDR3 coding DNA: TGTGCCAGCTCACCGCCGACAGAAAATCAGCCCCAGCATTTT. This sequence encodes CASSPPTENQPQHF.

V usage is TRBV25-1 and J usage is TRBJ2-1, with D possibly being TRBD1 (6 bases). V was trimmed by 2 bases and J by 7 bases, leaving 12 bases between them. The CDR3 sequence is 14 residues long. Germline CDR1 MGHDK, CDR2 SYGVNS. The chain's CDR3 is CASSERQVVNEQFF. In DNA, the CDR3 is TGTGCCAGCAGTGAACGACAGGTGGTGAATGAGCAGTTCTTC.

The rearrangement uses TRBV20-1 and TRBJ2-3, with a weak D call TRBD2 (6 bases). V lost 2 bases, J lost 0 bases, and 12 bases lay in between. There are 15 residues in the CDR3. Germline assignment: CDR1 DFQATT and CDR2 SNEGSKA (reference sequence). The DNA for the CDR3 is TGCAGTGCTAGATCCAGCGGGCTCAGCACAGATACGCAGTATTTT. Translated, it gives CSARSSGLSTDTQYF.

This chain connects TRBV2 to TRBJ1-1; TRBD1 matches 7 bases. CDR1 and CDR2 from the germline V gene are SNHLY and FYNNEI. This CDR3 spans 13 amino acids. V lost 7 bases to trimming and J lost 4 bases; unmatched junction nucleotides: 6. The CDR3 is CASNQGEGTEAFF. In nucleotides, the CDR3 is TGTGCCAGCAACCAGGGGGAGGGCACTGAAGCTTTCTTT.

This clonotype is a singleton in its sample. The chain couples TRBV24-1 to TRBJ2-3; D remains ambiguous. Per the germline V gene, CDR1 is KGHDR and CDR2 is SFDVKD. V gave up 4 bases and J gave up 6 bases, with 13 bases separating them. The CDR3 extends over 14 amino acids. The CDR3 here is CATSDPTLLDTQYF. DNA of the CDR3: TGTGCCACCAGTGACCCCACCCTATTGGATACGCAGTATTTT.

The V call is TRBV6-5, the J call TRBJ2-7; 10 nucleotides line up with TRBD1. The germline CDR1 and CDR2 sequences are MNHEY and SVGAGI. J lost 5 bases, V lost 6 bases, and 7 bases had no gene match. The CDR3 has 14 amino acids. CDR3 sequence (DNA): TGTGCCAGCAGGTCGACAGGGGGCCTCGACGAGCAGTACTTC. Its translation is CASRSTGGLDEQYF.

The CDR3 nucleotides are TGCAGCGTCGAGGGACAGGGAGGCACAGATACGCAGTATTTT. Amino acids: CSVEGQGGTDTQYF. The chain carries TRBV29-1 and TRBJ2-3; 9 bases are a match to TRBD1. The CDR3 totals 14 residues. Germline loops: CDR1 SQVTM, CDR2 ANQGSEA. Trimming at V came to 6 bases and at J to 1 base, leaving 5 bases not matched to a gene.

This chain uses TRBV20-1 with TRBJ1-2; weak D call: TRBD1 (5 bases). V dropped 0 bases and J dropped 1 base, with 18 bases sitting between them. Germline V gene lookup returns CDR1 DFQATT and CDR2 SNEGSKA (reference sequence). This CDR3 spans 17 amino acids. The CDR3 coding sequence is TGCAGTGCTAGAGACCACCACTCGGACACTATTAACTATGGCTACACCTTC. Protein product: CSARDHHSDTINYGYTF.

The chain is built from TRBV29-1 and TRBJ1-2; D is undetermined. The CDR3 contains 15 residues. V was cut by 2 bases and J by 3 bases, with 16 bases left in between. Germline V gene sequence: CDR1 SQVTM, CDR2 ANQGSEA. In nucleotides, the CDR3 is TGCAGCGTTGAAAAGGCCAGAAAAGTCTACTATGGCTACACCTTC. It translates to CSVEKARKVYYGYTF.

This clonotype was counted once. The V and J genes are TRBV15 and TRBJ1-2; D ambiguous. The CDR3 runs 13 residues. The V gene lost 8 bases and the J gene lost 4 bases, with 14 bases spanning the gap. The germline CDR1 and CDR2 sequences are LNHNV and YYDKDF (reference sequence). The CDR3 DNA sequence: TGTGCCACCGCTAAGGACGGCGGCTATGGCTACACCTTC. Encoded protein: CATAKDGGYGYTF. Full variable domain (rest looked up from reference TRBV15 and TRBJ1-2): DAMVIQNPRYQVTQFGKPVTLSCSQTLNHNVMYWYQQKSSQAPKLLFHYYDKDFNNEADTPDNFQSRRPNTSFCFLDIRSPGLGDTAMYLCATAKDGGYGYTFGSGTRLTVV.

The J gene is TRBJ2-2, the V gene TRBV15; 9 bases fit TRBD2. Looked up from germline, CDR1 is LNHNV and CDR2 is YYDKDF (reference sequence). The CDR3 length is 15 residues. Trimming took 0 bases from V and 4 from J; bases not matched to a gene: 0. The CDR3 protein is CATSREAGGTGELFF. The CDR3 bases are TGTGCCACCAGCAGAGAAGCGGGAGGCACCGGGGAGCTGTTTTTT. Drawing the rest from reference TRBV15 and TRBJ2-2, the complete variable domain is DAMVIQNPRYQVTQFGKPVTLSCSQTLNHNVMYWYQQKSSQAPKLLFHYYDKDFNNEADTPDNFQSRRPNTSFCFLDIRSPGLGDTAMYLCATSREAGGTGELFFGEGSRLTVL.

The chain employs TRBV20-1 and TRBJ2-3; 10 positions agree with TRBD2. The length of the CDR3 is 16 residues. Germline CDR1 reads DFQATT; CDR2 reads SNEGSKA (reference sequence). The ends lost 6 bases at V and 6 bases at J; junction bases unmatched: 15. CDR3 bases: TGCAGTGCCGCGGACCCTAGCGGGAGTTCTTCGGATACGCAGTATTTT. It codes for CSAADPSGSSSDTQYF.

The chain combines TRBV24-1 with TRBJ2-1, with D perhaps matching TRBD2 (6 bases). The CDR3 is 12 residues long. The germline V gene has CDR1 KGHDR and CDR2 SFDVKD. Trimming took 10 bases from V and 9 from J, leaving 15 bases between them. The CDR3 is CATGSTSREQFF. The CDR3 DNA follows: TGTGCCACGGGTTCGACTAGTCGTGAGCAGTTCTTC.

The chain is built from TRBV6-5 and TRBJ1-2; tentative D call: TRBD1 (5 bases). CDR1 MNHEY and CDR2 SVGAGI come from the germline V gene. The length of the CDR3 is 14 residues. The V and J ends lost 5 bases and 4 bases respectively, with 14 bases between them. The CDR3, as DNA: TGTGCCAGCAGTGACCCGGGACGGGTCTATGGCTACACCTTC. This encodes CASSDPGRVYGYTF.

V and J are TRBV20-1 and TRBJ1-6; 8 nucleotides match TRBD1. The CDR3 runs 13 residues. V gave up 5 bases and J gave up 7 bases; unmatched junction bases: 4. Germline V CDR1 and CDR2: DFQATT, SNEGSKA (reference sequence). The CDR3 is CSAAWTGNSPLHF. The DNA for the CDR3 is TGCAGTGCTGCTTGGACAGGGAATTCACCCCTCCACTTT.

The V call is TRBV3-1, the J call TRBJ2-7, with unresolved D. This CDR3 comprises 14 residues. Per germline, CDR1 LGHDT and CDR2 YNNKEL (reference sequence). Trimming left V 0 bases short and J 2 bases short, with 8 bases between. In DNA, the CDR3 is TGTGCCAGCAGCCAAGATATGGGCCCCTACGAGCAGTACTTC. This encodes CASSQDMGPYEQYF.

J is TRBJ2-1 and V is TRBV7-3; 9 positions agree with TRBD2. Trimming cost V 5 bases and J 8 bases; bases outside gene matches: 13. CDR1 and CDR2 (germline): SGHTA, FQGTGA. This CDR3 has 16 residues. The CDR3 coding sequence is TGTGCCAGCAGCCCCGCCCGTGGCGGGGGGGGCTATGAGCAGTTCTTC. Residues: CASSPARGGGGYEQFF.

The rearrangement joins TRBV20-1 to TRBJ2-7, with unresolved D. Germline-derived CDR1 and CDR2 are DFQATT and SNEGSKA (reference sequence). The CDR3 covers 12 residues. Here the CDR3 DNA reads TGCAGCGCCTTCAGTACGTCCTACGAGCAGTACTTC. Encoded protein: CSAFSTSYEQYF.

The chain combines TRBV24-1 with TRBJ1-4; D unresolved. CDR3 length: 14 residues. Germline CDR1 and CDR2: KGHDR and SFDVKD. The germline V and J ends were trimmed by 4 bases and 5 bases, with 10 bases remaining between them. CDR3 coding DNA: TGTGCCACCAGTGACCAAGGAGACAATGAAAAACTGTTTTTT. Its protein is CATSDQGDNEKLFF.

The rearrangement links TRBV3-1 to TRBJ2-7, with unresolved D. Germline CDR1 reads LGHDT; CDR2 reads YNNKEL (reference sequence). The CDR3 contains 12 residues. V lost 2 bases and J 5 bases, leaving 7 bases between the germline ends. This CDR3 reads CASSQLGNEQYV. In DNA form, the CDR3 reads TGTGCCAGCAGCCAACTGGGGAACGAGCAGTACGTC.

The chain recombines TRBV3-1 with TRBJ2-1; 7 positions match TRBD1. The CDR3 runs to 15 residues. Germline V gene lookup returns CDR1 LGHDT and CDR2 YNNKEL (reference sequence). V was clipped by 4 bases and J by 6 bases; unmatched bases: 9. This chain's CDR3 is CASSPGTDVRNEQFF. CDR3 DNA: TGTGCCAGCAGCCCCGGGACAGATGTCCGCAATGAGCAGTTCTTC.